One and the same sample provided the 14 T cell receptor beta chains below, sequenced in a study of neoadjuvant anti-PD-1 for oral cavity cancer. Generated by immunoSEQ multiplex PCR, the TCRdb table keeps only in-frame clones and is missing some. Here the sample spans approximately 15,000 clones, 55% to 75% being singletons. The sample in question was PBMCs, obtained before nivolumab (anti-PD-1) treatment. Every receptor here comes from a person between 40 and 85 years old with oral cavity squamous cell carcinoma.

CDR3 loop: CASSEMGQSNQPQHF. CDR3 nucleotide sequence: TGTGCCAGCAGTGAAATGGGACAGTCAAATCAGCCCCAGCATTTT. The chain recombines TRBV6-1 with TRBJ1-5; 7 positions agree with TRBD1. This CDR3 contains 15 residues. The V segment lost 2 bases and the J segment 4 bases; nucleotides outside the gene matches: 5. Germline CDR1 reads MNHNS; CDR2 reads SASEGT.

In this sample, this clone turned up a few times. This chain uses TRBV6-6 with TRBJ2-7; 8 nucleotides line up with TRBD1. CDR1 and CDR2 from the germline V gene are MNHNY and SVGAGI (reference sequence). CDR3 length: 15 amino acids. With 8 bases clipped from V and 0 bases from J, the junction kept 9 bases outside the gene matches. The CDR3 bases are TGTGCCAGCGGATCCCGGGACAGGATCTCCTACGAGCAGTACTTC. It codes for CASGSRDRISYEQYF.

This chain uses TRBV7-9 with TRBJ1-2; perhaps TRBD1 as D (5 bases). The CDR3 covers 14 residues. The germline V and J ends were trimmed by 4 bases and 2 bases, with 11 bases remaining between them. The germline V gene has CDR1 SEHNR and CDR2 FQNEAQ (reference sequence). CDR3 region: CASSSWGGNYGYTF. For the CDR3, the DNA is TGTGCCAGCAGCTCCTGGGGGGGAAACTATGGCTACACCTTC.

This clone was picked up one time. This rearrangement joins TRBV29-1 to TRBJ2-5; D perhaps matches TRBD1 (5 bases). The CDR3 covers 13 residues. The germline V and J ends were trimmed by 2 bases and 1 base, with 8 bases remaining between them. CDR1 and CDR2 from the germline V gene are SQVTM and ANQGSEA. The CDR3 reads CSVESDSQETQYF. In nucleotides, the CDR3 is TGCAGCGTTGAATCTGACAGCCAAGAGACCCAGTACTTC.

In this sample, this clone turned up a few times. The CDR3: CASSIGQGWSYGYTF. DNA of the CDR3: TGTGCCAGTAGTATAGGACAGGGATGGAGCTATGGCTACACCTTC. The chain joins TRBV19 to TRBJ1-2; 7 bases align to TRBD1. V lost 1 base to trimming and J lost 4 bases; unmatched junction nucleotides: 6. The CDR3 is made up of 15 amino acids. Germline-derived CDR1 and CDR2 are LNHDA and SQIVND (reference sequence).

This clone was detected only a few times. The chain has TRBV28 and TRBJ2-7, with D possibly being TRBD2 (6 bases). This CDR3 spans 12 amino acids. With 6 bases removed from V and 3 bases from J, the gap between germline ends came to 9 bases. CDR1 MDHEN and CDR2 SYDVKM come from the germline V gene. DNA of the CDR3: TGTGCCAGCAGGACTAGTGTCTACGAGCAGTACTTC. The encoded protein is CASRTSVYEQYF.

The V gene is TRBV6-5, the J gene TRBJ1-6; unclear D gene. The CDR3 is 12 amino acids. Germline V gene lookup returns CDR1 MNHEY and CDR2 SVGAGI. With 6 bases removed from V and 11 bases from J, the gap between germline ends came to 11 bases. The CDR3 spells CASSRTQAPLHF. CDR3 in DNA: TGTGCCAGCAGCCGTACGCAGGCACCCCTCCACTTT.

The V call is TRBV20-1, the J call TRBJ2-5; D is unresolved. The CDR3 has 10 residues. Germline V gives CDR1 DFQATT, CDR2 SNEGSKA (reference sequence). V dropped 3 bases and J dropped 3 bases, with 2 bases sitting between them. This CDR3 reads CSASKETQYF. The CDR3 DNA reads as TGCAGTGCTAGTAAAGAGACCCAGTACTTC.

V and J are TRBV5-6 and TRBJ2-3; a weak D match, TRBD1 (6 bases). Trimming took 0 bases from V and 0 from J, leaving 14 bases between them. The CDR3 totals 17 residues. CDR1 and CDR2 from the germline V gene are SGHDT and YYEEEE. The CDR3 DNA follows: TGTGCCAGCAGCTTGGGACCGACAGGACAAAGCACAGATACGCAGTATTTT. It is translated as CASSLGPTGQSTDTQYF. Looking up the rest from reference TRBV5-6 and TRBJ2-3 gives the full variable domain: DAGVTQSPTHLIKTRGQQVTLRCSPKSGHDTVSWYQQALGQGPQFIFQYYEEEERQRGNFPDRFSGHQFPNYSSELNVNALLLGDSALYLCASSLGPTGQSTDTQYFGPGTRLTVL.

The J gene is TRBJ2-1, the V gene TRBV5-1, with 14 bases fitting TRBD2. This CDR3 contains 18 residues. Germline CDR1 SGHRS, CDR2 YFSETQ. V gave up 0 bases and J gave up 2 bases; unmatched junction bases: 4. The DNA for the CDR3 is TGCGCCAGCAGCTTGGAACCGGGACTAGCGGGGGCCTACAATGAGCAGTTCTTC. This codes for CASSLEPGLAGAYNEQFF.

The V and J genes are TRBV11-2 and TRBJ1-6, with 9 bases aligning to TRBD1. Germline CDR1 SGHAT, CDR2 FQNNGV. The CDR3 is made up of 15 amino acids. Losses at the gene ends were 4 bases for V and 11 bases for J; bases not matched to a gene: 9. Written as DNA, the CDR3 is TGTGCCAGCAGCTCCCAGGGACAGGGTAGGACACCCCTCCACTTT. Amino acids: CASSSQGQGRTPLHF. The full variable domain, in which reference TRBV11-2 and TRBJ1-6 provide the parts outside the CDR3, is EAGVAQSPRYKIIEKRQSVAFWCNPISGHATLYWYQQILGQGPKLLIQFQNNGVVDDSQLPKDRFSAERLKGVDSTLKIQPAKLEDSAVYLCASSSQGQGRTPLHFGNGTRLTVT.

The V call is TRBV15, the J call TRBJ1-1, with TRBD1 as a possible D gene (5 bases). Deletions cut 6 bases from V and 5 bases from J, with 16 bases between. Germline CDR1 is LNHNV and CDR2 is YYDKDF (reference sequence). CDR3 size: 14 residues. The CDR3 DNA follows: TGTGCCACCAGGAACGGACACCTTTGGACTGAAGCTTTCTTT. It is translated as CATRNGHLWTEAFF. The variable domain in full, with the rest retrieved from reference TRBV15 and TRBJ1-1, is DAMVIQNPRYQVTQFGKPVTLSCSQTLNHNVMYWYQQKSSQAPKLLFHYYDKDFNNEADTPDNFQSRRPNTSFCFLDIRSPGLGDTAMYLCATRNGHLWTEAFFGQGTRLTVV.

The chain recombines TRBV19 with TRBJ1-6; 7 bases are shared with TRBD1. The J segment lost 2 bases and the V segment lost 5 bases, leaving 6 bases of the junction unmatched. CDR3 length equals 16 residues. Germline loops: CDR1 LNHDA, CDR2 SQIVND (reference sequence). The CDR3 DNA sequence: TGTGCCAGTAGTGGGGGACAGACACCCTATAATTCACCCCTCCACTTT. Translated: CASSGGQTPYNSPLHF.

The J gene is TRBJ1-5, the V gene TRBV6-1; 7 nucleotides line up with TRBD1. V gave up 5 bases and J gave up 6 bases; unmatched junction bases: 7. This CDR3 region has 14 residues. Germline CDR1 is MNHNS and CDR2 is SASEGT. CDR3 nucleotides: TGTGCCAGCAGTCCACAGGGGTATTTTCAGCCCCAGCATTTT. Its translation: CASSPQGYFQPQHF.